A selection of T cell receptor beta chains follows, all from one sample in a study of breast tumors, draining lymph nodes, adjacent tissues. TCRdb re-called the multiplex PCR reads with MiXCR, one entry per CDR3 protein. The sample lists fewer than 250,000 distinct CDR3 sequences; approximately 31% were seen once. The material sequenced was axillary lymph node tissue. These receptors were obtained from a female donor with breast cancer. Some clones in this sample may be carry-over from other donors' samples. Both conserved end residues are part of each CDR3. D genes are given only for firm matches. Expanded clones get a size class; other rows say once, few or many, or leave the size out.

14	-	TRBV2	many	TRBJ1-5	CASRGQGRNQPQHF	TGTGCCAGCAGGGGGCAGGGACGCAATCAGCCCCAGCATTTT
15	TRBD2	TRBV20-1	many	TRBJ2-4	CSAEERERSKNIQYF	TGCAGTGCTGAGGAGCGGGAGAGGAGCAAAAACATTCAGTACTTC
16	-	TRBV7-3	many	TRBJ2-3	CASGALLAGQADTQYF	TGTGCCAGCGGCGCCCTTCTGGCGGGCCAGGCAGATACGCAGTATTTT
15	-	TRBV5-1	many	TRBJ2-3	CASRVPRTGTDTQYF	TGCGCCAGCAGAGTCCCGAGGACAGGCACAGATACGCAGTATTTT
14	-	TRBV30	many	TRBJ2-6	CAWSDSSGANVLTF	TGTGCCTGGAGTGACAGCTCTGGGGCCAACGTCCTGACTTTC
14	-	TRBV24-1	many	TRBJ2-5	CATSAGAGGETQYF	TGTGCCACCAGTGCGGGGGCTGGGGGCGAGACCCAGTACTTC
14	-	TRBV6-1	once	TRBJ1-1	CASSEALPGAEAFF	TGTGCCAGCAGTGAAGCGCTGCCGGGGGCTGAAGCTTTCTTT
15	-	TRBV2	many	TRBJ2-7	CASSEGGSRGYEQYF	TGTGCCAGCAGTGAAGGGGGTAGTAGAGGCTACGAGCAGTACTTC
12	-	TRBV5-1	-	TRBJ2-5	CASTGITETHYF	TGCGCCAGTACCGGGATTACGGAGACCCACTACTTC
13	-	TRBV4-3	many	TRBJ1-5	CASSQDIHQPQHF	TGCGCCAGCAGCCAAGATATCCATCAGCCCCAGCATTTT
20	TRBD2	TRBV5-1	many	TRBJ2-7	CASSFISSGTSGSGVYEQYF	TGCGCCAGCAGCTTCATAAGTTCCGGGACTAGCGGGAGTGGCGTGTACGAGCAGTACTTC
16	-	TRBV5-6	few	TRBJ2-4	CASSLGYRAAKNIQYF	TGTGCCAGCAGCTTGGGATACAGGGCCGCCAAAAACATTCAGTACTTC
18	-	TRBV25-1	-	TRBJ1-6	CASSEWSQGSFVNSPLHF	TGTGCCAGCAGTGAATGGAGTCAGGGGAGCTTCGTCAATTCACCCCTCCACTTT
13	-	TRBV25-1	many	TRBJ1-6	CASSTDYNSPLHF	TGTGCCAGCAGTACAGACTATAATTCACCCCTCCACTTT
14	-	TRBV30	many	TRBJ2-7	CAWSPGQSPYEQYF	TGTGCCTGGAGTCCAGGCCAATCCCCCTACGAGCAGTACTTC
14	TRBD1	TRBV2	few	TRBJ1-1	CASSKDRGRTEAFF	TGTGCCAGCAGTAAGGACAGGGGGCGGACTGAAGCTTTCTTT
13	-	TRBV28	many	TRBJ2-3	CASRTAGGDTQYF	TGTGCCAGCCGTACGGCGGGTGGGGATACGCAGTATTTT
12	-	TRBV15	-	TRBJ2-3	CATSRDRTSWYF	TGTGCCACCAGCAGAGACCGGACCAGTTGGTATTTT
13	-	TRBV6-5	many	TRBJ2-7	CASSYGSGNEQYF	TGTGCCAGCAGTTACGGCTCGGGAAACGAGCAGTACTTC
16	TRBD2	TRBV29-1	many	TRBJ2-2	CSVEVTSGPNTGELFF	TGCAGCGTTGAAGTGACTAGCGGGCCGAACACCGGGGAGCTGTTTTTT
18	-	TRBV7-3	-	TRBJ1-6	CASSLNAGGSSYNSPLHF	TGTGCCAGCAGCTTAAACGCGGGAGGGAGCTCCTACAATTCACCCCTCCACTTT
12	-	TRBV5-1	many	TRBJ1-6	CASSVGNSPLHF	TGCGCCAGCAGCGTAGGGAATTCACCCCTCCACTTT
15	-	TRBV27	-	TRBJ2-1	CASSFRAVPYNEQFF	TGTGCCAGCAGTTTTCGAGCGGTGCCCTACAATGAGCAGTTCTTC
14	-	TRBV7-2	-	TRBJ1-1	CASSLSQASLWAFF	TGTGCCAGCAGCTTAAGCCAGGCTTCTCTGTGGGCTTTCTTT
17	-	TRBV14	many	TRBJ2-1	CASSSRLDGRFYNEQFF	TGTGCCAGCAGCTCACGACTCGACGGAAGATTCTACAATGAGCAGTTCTTC
18	-	TRBV11-2	-	TRBJ1-4	CASNNPSGNTTTNEKLFF	TGTGCCAGCAATAACCCCTCTGGAAACACCACAACTAATGAAAAACTGTTTTTT
16	TRBD2	TRBV6-5	many	TRBJ2-2	CASSIIAGGPRGELFF	TGTGCCAGCAGCATTATAGCGGGAGGGCCACGGGGGGAGCTGTTTTTT
16	TRBD2	TRBV6-6	many	TRBJ2-1	CASSRFSGRGNNEQFF	TGTGCCAGCAGCCGCTTTAGCGGGAGGGGTAACAATGAGCAGTTCTTC
14	-	TRBV12-3/TRBV12-4	many	TRBJ1-6	CASSLGGAAPPLHF	TGTGCCAGCAGTTTAGGTGGGGCCGCGCCACCCCTCCACTTT
13	TRBD1	TRBV27	many	TRBJ1-2	CASSLRQGRGYTF	TGTGCCAGCAGCCTCCGACAGGGACGAGGCTACACCTTC
11	-	TRBV20-1	few	TRBJ2-7	CSAGRAYEQYF	TGCAGTGCTGGACGAGCCTACGAGCAGTACTTC
15	TRBD1	TRBV5-1	many	TRBJ2-3	CASSTQDRPTDTQYF	TGCGCCAGCAGCACCCAGGACAGGCCCACAGATACGCAGTATTTT
14	TRBD2	TRBV3-1	few	TRBJ2-1	CASSLPLAGNEQFF	TGTGCCAGCAGCCTGCCTCTAGCGGGAAATGAGCAGTTCTTC
12	-	TRBV5-8	many	TRBJ2-5	CASSFSQETQYF	TGTGCCAGCAGCTTTAGTCAAGAGACCCAGTACTTC
16	TRBD2	TRBV7-9	-	TRBJ2-1	CASSSALTSRIDTQFF	TGTGCCAGCAGCTCCGCCCTGACTAGCAGGATAGATACGCAGTTCTTC
12	-	TRBV24-1	many	TRBJ2-3	CATRGATDTQYF	TGTGCCACCAGGGGAGCAACAGATACGCAGTATTTT
17	-	TRBV7-2	many	TRBJ2-4	CASSLVSGARAKNIQYF	TGTGCCAGCAGCTTAGTGTCTGGGGCCAGAGCCAAAAACATTCAGTACTTC
14	-	TRBV7-8	-	TRBJ1-3	CASSLVGGGNTIYF	TGTGCCAGCAGCTTAGTGGGGGGTGGAAACACCATATATTTT
13	-	TRBV7-2	-	TRBJ1-6	CASSLEGNQPLHF	TGTGCCAGCAGCTTAGAGGGAAATCAGCCCCTCCACTTT
17	-	TRBV6-1	-	TRBJ2-7	CASRGAGRGLGSYEQYF	TGTGCCAGCAGGGGGGCAGGGAGAGGTTTAGGGTCCTACGAGCAGTACTTC
16	TRBD2	TRBV7-9	many	TRBJ2-1	CASSLYGTSGENEQFF	TGTGCCAGCAGCTTATATGGTACTAGCGGGGAGAATGAGCAGTTCTTC
11	-	TRBV28	once	TRBJ2-7	CASSNSYGQYF	TGTGCCAGCAGTAACTCATACGGGCAGTACTTC
14	TRBD1	TRBV9	-	TRBJ1-2	CASSRGQGADGYTF	TGTGCCAGCAGTAGGGGACAGGGGGCGGATGGCTACACCTTC
13	-	TRBV7-2	many	TRBJ2-7	CASSLDSVYEQYF	TGTGCCAGCAGCTTAGATAGCGTGTACGAGCAGTACTTC
15	TRBD2	TRBV2	-	TRBJ2-3	CASRRGGSSTDTQYF	TGTGCCAGCAGGAGGGGCGGGAGTAGCACAGATACGCAGTATTTT
13	-	TRBV20-1	-	TRBJ2-3	CSARVGAGDTQYF	TGCAGTGCTAGAGTGGGGGCAGGGGATACGCAGTATTTT